The clone carrying this T cell receptor (beta chain) was detected ten times or more. Its target is not known. These data are taken from a study of T-cell reconstitution after alpha-beta-depleted transplantation in children. Findings and caveats of the study: Once a year had passed after transplant, T-cell counts and diversity came mostly from newly produced T cells. Several hundred rapidly expanded clones from non-depleted graft cells reportedly supplied alpha-beta T cells about two months post-transplant. Surviving thymic progenitors and recipient T cells were the source of high TCRbeta diversity at day 60 in some patients.

Unique molecular identifiers were incorporated when the TCRbeta library was constructed. TCRdb re-analysed the PCR reads in MiXCR, keeping a single row per CDR3 protein. Of about 260,000 distinct CDR3 sequences listed, roughly 11% are singletons. V gave up 0 bases and J gave up 0 bases, with 6 bases separating them. This CDR3 spans 15 amino acids. Germline-derived CDR1 and CDR2 are LGHNA and YSLEER. The sequence was obtained from a male patient between 2 and 15 years old who had a stem cell transplant for chronic granulomatous disease, so the T cells may come from the graft donor. The sequences come from peripheral blood, collected 180 days after TCRalphabeta/CD19-depleted stem cell transplant. J is TRBJ1-3 and V is TRBV4-3; D is uncertain. The CDR3 sequence is CASSQDRSSGNTIYF. CDR3 nucleotide sequence: TGCGCCAGCAGCCAAGATAGGAGCTCTGGAAACACCATATATTTT.